This entry features one T cell receptor (beta chain) sequence. The sample comes from a study of blood T cell repertoires in COVID-19. TCRdb's table, derived via immunoSEQ multiplex PCR, lists solely in-frame clones and lacks some. This table has 100,000 or so clones, around 94% appearing once. The sequence derives from a middle-aged man with active COVID-19. Sequencing used peripheral blood.

Here the CDR3 DNA reads TGTGCCAGCAGCTTAGGCGGGAGGTCCCCAGATACGCAGTATTTT. Its translation is CASSLGGRSPDTQYF. The chain uses TRBV7-3 and TRBJ2-3; TRBD2 matches 8 bases. The CDR3 is 15 residues long. The ends lost 2 bases at V and 4 bases at J; junction bases unmatched: 5. Germline lookup yields CDR1 SGHTA and CDR2 FQGTGA.